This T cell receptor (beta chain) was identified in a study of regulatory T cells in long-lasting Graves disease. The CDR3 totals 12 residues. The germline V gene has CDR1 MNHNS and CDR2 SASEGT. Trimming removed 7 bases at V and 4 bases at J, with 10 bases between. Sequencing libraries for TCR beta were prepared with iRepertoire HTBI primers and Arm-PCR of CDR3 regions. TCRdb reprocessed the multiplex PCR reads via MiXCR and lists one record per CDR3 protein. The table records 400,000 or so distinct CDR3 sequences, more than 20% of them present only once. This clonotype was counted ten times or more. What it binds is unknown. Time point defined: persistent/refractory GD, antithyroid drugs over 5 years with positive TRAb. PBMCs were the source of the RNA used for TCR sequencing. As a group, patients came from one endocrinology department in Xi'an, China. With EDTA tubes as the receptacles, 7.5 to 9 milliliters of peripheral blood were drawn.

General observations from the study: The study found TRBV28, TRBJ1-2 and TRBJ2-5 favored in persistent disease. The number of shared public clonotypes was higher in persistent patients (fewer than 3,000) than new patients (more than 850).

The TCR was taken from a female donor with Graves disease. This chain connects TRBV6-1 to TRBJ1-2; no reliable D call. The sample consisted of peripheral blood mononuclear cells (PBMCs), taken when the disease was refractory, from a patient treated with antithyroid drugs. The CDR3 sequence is CASTRTSYGYTF. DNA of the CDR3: TGTGCCAGCACCCGGACCTCCTATGGCTACACCTTC.